Below, 30 T cell receptor beta chains from the same sample are listed, as sequenced in a study of cytotoxic CD8 clonotypes in ibrutinib-treated CLL. The data were produced by immunoSEQ multiplex PCR, yet TCRdb's version contains in-frame clones alone and is incomplete. The data contain 250,000 or so clones, 60% to 75% of them singletons. The sample consisted of PBMCs, taken after 24 months of ibrutinib treatment. Receptors were obtained from a human donor with chronic lymphocytic leukemia.

The chain recombines TRBV7-9 with TRBJ1-4, with 9 bases identical to TRBD1. Germline trimming cut 5 bases from V and 10 bases from J; bases unmatched to any gene: 5. CDR3 size: 13 residues. Germline assignment: CDR1 SEHNR and CDR2 FQNEAQ (reference sequence). The CDR3 is CASSPQQGAKLFF. Written as DNA, the CDR3 is TGTGCCAGCAGCCCGCAACAGGGGGCAAAACTGTTTTTT.

There are a few counts of this clone. The chain combines TRBV7-6 with TRBJ2-1; no definite D call. The CDR3 runs to 13 residues. Germline V lookup: CDR1 SGHVS, CDR2 FNYEAQ. V lost 3 bases and J 7 bases, leaving 10 bases between the germline ends. DNA for the CDR3: TGTGCCAGCAGCTTCGCTTACCTGAATGAGCAGTTCTTC. This sequence encodes CASSFAYLNEQFF.

The chain carries TRBV19 and TRBJ1-1, with D uncertain. The CDR3 runs 14 residues. CDR1 and CDR2 (germline): LNHDA, SQIVND (reference sequence). Trimming removed 4 bases at V and 2 bases at J, with 11 bases between. This CDR3 is CASSTTGGNTEAFF. CDR3 DNA: TGTGCCAGTAGTACCACCGGCGGCAACACTGAAGCTTTCTTT.

The CDR3 DNA reads TGTGCCAGCAGATCAACGCGCGAGCAGTACTTC. This gives the protein CASRSTREQYF. This sequence joins TRBV6-6 and TRBJ2-7; D remains ambiguous. CDR1 MNHNY and CDR2 SVGAGI come from the germline V gene (reference sequence). The germline V and J ends were trimmed by 6 bases and 6 bases, with 9 bases remaining between them. This CDR3 is 11 amino acids long.

The chain uses TRBV30 and TRBJ2-3; D unresolved. V dropped 2 bases and J dropped 0 bases, with 12 bases sitting between them. Germline V gene lookup returns CDR1 GTSNPN and CDR2 SVGIG (reference sequence). This CDR3 comprises 15 residues. CDR3 sequence (DNA): TGTGCCTGGAGTCTGTGGAACCTTAGCACAGATACGCAGTATTTT. This gives the protein CAWSLWNLSTDTQYF.

The chain has TRBV15 and TRBJ2-7, with D perhaps assigned TRBD1 or TRBD2 (5 bases each). V was shortened by 0 bases and J by 5 bases, with 14 bases between the two germline ends. CDR3 length equals 15 residues. CDR1 and CDR2 (germline): LNHNV, YYDKDF (reference sequence). The CDR3 is CATSRDLAGKDEQYF. CDR3 nucleotides: TGTGCCACCAGCAGAGATCTAGCAGGGAAAGACGAGCAGTACTTC.

V is TRBV5-1 and J is TRBJ2-2; D possibly corresponds to TRBD2 (6 bases). V was clipped by 4 bases and J by 5 bases, with 21 bases between them. The CDR3 extends over 17 amino acids. Germline V gene lookup returns CDR1 SGHRS and CDR2 YFSETQ. CDR3 region: CASSPASGWGGTGELFF. CDR3 coding DNA: TGCGCCAGCAGCCCGGCCAGCGGGTGGGGTGGAACCGGGGAGCTGTTTTTT.

This clone showed up just a few times. V and J are TRBV5-1 and TRBJ1-1; no firm D call. Germline V gene data show CDR1 as SGHRS and CDR2 as YFSETQ. This CDR3 region has 13 residues. V lost 1 base and J 4 bases, leaving 8 bases between the germline ends. This chain's CDR3 is CASSLRVSTEAFF. DNA for the CDR3: TGCGCCAGCAGCTTGCGAGTTTCCACTGAAGCTTTCTTT.

This rearrangement joins TRBV2 to TRBJ2-7; the D gene is possibly TRBD1 (5 bases). CDR1 is SNHLY and CDR2 is FYNNEI in the germline V gene. There are 12 residues in the CDR3. V lost 8 bases and J lost 3, with 11 bases in between. CDR3 bases: TGTGCCAGCGGAAAAGGGGACTACGAGCAGTACTTC. The encoded protein is CASGKGDYEQYF.

The genes are TRBV19 and TRBJ2-3; a possible D gene is TRBD1 (7 bases). CDR1 is LNHDA and CDR2 is SQIVND in the germline V gene (reference sequence). The CDR3 has 18 amino acids. Deletions cut 3 bases from V and 4 bases from J, with 23 bases between. CDR3 amino acids: CASSIATGEVVLSDTQYF. The CDR3 region has the DNA TGTGCCAGTAGTATCGCTACAGGGGAGGTGGTTTTATCAGATACGCAGTATTTT.

The J gene is TRBJ1-5, the V gene TRBV6-5, with D unresolved. The CDR3 length is 14 residues. V was trimmed by 0 bases and J by 6 bases, leaving 9 bases between them. Germline lookup yields CDR1 MNHEY and CDR2 SVGAGI. The CDR3 is CASSYSKGSQPQHF. In DNA form, the CDR3 reads TGTGCCAGCAGTTACTCGAAAGGGAGTCAGCCCCAGCATTTT.

The chain is built from TRBV18 and TRBJ1-4; 7 bases map to TRBD1. Germline CDR1 is KGHSH and CDR2 is LQKENI. The CDR3 is made up of 15 amino acids. V gave up 5 bases and J gave up 3 bases; unmatched junction bases: 6. The CDR3 spells CASSTQDRPNEKLFF. CDR3 sequence (DNA): TGTGCCAGCTCAACGCAGGACAGGCCTAATGAAAAACTGTTTTTT.

V is TRBV5-1 and J is TRBJ2-1; D is ambiguous. Germline values: CDR1 SGHRS, CDR2 YFSETQ. This CDR3 is 13 amino acids long. The V and J ends lost 7 bases and 4 bases respectively, with 12 bases between them. The CDR3 reads CASSQDEYNEQFF. CDR3 bases: TGCGCCAGCTCTCAGGACGAATACAATGAGCAGTTCTTC. The variable domain in full, with the rest retrieved from reference TRBV5-1 and TRBJ2-1, is KAGVTQTPRYLIKTRGQQVTLSCSPISGHRSVSWYQQTPGQGLQFLFEYFSETQRNKGNFPGRFSGRQFSNSRSEMNVSTLELGDSALYLCASSQDEYNEQFFGPGTRLTVL.

V and J are TRBV6-5 and TRBJ1-5; D may be TRBD1 (5 bases). CDR3 size: 14 residues. V gave up 7 bases and J gave up 9 bases, with 19 bases separating them. Germline V CDR1 and CDR2: MNHEY, SVGAGI. The CDR3 nucleotides read TGTGCCAGCACCAAGGGGCAGGGCGTCGGGCCCCAGCATTTT. Its protein is CASTKGQGVGPQHF.

The chain has TRBV2 and TRBJ2-3, with 10 bases that match TRBD1. CDR3 size: 14 residues. Looked up from germline, CDR1 is SNHLY and CDR2 is FYNNEI. The junction had 1 base not matched to a gene; V was cut back by 4 bases and J by 3 bases. The CDR3 DNA sequence: TGTGCCAGCAGTGGACAGGGGGCAACAGATACGCAGTATTTT. Its protein is CASSGQGATDTQYF.

J is TRBJ2-3 and V is TRBV10-1; TRBD1 matches at 10 bases. With 6 bases clipped from V and 4 bases from J, the junction kept 7 bases outside the gene matches. The germline CDR1 and CDR2 sequences are WNHNN and SYGVQD (reference sequence). The CDR3 totals 15 residues. CDR3 sequence reads: CASRGTGEAADTQYF. In DNA form, the CDR3 reads TGCGCCAGCAGAGGGACAGGGGAAGCAGCAGATACGCAGTATTTT.

The CDR3, as DNA: TGTGCCAGCAAGGAAGACTACCAAGAGACCCAGTACTTC. Translation: CASKEDYQETQYF. The J gene is TRBJ2-5, the V gene TRBV6-5; D is ambiguous. There are 13 residues in the CDR3. Trimming shortened V by 7 bases and J by 0 bases, and 9 bases separated the two germline ends. The germline V gene encodes CDR1 MNHEY and CDR2 SVGAGI.

The gene calls are TRBV5-1 and TRBJ1-4; D not resolved. The CDR3 spans 12 residues. Trimming removed 0 bases from V and 7 bases from J, with 4 bases in between. CDR1 is SGHRS and CDR2 is YFSETQ in the germline V gene. CDR3 in amino acids: CASSLDFEKLFF. Written as DNA, the CDR3 is TGCGCCAGCAGCTTGGACTTTGAAAAACTGTTTTTT.

The chain joins TRBV9 to TRBJ2-4; 8 bases line up with TRBD2. V was pared by 3 bases and J by 8 bases, with 4 bases of the junction left unmatched. CDR1 is SGDLS, CDR2 YYNGEE, per germline. The CDR3 contains 13 residues. As DNA, the CDR3 is TGTGCCAGCAGCGCACCCGGGAGGGACATTCAGTACTTC. Translation: CASSAPGRDIQYF.

The chain couples TRBV11-2 to TRBJ1-3; possible D gene TRBD1, 6 bases. Germline CDR1 SGHAT, CDR2 FQNNGV. V shed 5 bases and J shed 3 bases, with 23 bases lying between them. This CDR3 has 18 residues. The CDR3 DNA is TGTGCCAGCAGCCCCGGGACAAATGCTTATGAGGATGGAAACACCATATATTTT. It is translated as CASSPGTNAYEDGNTIYF. Complete variable domain (other parts from reference TRBV11-2 and TRBJ1-3): EAGVAQSPRYKIIEKRQSVAFWCNPISGHATLYWYQQILGQGPKLLIQFQNNGVVDDSQLPKDRFSAERLKGVDSTLKIQPAKLEDSAVYLCASSPGTNAYEDGNTIYFGEGSWLTVV.

The chain links TRBV9 to TRBJ2-1; 7 nucleotides match TRBD2. Trimming took 1 base from V and 3 from J; bases not matched to a gene: 4. CDR3 size: 15 residues. CDR1 and CDR2 from the germline V gene are SGDLS and YYNGEE. In nucleotides, the CDR3 is TGTGCCAGCAGCGTAACTAGCGCAATCTACAATGAGCAGTTCTTC. This sequence encodes CASSVTSAIYNEQFF.

The table lists this clone with a count of one. The chain uses TRBV7-2 and TRBJ1-1; no firm D call. The V and J ends lost 5 bases and 0 bases respectively, with 19 bases between them. The CDR3 contains 17 residues. Germline CDR1 and CDR2: SGHTA and FQGNSA. The CDR3 DNA is TGTGCCAGCAGCCCCGCCGCTTCATACTCCATGAACACTGAAGCTTTCTTT. Protein product: CASSPAASYSMNTEAFF.

J is TRBJ2-7 and V is TRBV5-1, with D perhaps being TRBD1 or TRBD2 (5 bases each). CDR3 length: 14 amino acids. CDR1 and CDR2 (germline): SGHRS, YFSETQ. Trimming shortened V by 4 bases and J by 9 bases, and 20 bases separated the two germline ends. The CDR3 here is CASSNTGTATGQYF. The CDR3, as DNA: TGCGCCAGCAGCAACACCGGGACGGCTACGGGGCAGTACTTC. Drawing the rest from reference TRBV5-1 and TRBJ2-7, the complete variable domain is KAGVTQTPRYLIKTRGQQVTLSCSPISGHRSVSWYQQTPGQGLQFLFEYFSETQRNKGNFPGRFSGRQFSNSRSEMNVSTLELGDSALYLCASSNTGTATGQYFGPGTRLTVT.

The sample holds a few counts of this clone. This chain connects TRBV19 to TRBJ2-4, with 7 bases fitting TRBD1. The CDR3 runs to 15 residues. The V and J ends lost 4 bases and 6 bases, in that order; junction bases with no gene match: 9. Germline lookup yields CDR1 LNHDA and CDR2 SQIVND (reference sequence). The CDR3: CASSNRQGSGNIQYF. For the CDR3, the DNA is TGTGCCAGTAGTAACCGACAGGGCTCGGGAAACATTCAGTACTTC.

This clone was counted only a few times. The chain carries TRBV29-1 and TRBJ2-7, with a possible D match to TRBD2 (5 bases). The V gene lost 6 bases and the J gene lost 0 bases, with 9 bases spanning the gap. The CDR3 spans 12 residues. Per germline, CDR1 SQVTM and CDR2 ANQGSEA. The CDR3 here is CSVRDNSYEQYF. In DNA form, the CDR3 reads TGCAGCGTCCGGGATAACTCCTACGAGCAGTACTTC.

V is TRBV6-5 and J is TRBJ1-4, with 9 bases fitting TRBD1. V was pared by 10 bases and J by 5 bases, with 8 bases of the junction left unmatched. The CDR3 length is 14 residues. The V gene's germline CDR1 is MNHEY and CDR2 SVGAGI. CDR3 sequence (DNA): TGTGCCACACGTACCGGGACAGGGAATGAAAAACTGTTTTTT. Translation: CATRTGTGNEKLFF.

This rearrangement joins TRBV27 to TRBJ2-5, with a possible D match to TRBD2 (5 bases). Germline CDR1 reads MNHEY; CDR2 reads SMNVEV (reference sequence). V shed 6 bases and J shed 2 bases, with 13 bases lying between them. The CDR3 has 14 residues. The CDR3 DNA is TGTGCCAGCAGCCTAGAGGGAAGACAAGAGACCCAGTACTTC. Protein: CASSLEGRQETQYF.

The J gene is TRBJ2-1, the V gene TRBV25-1, with 13 bases identical to TRBD2. The length of the CDR3 is 15 residues. Looked up from germline, CDR1 is MGHDK and CDR2 is SYGVNS. J lost 9 bases, V lost 8 bases, and 10 bases had no gene match. This CDR3 reads CASAPGLAGYSEQFF. CDR3 DNA sequence: TGTGCCAGCGCCCCGGGACTAGCGGGGTATAGTGAGCAGTTCTTC.

The V gene is TRBV28, the J gene TRBJ2-1, with D uncertain. V shed 8 bases and J shed 0 bases, with 8 bases lying between them. CDR1 and CDR2 from the germline V gene are MDHEN and SYDVKM. The CDR3 loop spans 13 amino acids. CDR3: CASQRDSYNEQFF. As DNA, the CDR3 is TGTGCCAGCCAAAGAGACTCCTACAATGAGCAGTTCTTC. Complete variable domain (other parts from reference TRBV28 and TRBJ2-1): DVKVTQSSRYLVKRTGEKVFLECVQDMDHENMFWYRQDPGLGLRLIYFSYDVKMKEKGDIPEGYSVSREKKERFSLILESASTNQTSMYLCASQRDSYNEQFFGPGTRLTVL.

The J gene is TRBJ2-1, the V gene TRBV5-4; 8 positions agree with TRBD2. The trim removed 0 bases at V and 5 bases at J, leaving 7 bases unmatched. The CDR3 covers 16 residues. In germline, CDR1 is SGHNT, CDR2 YYREEE (reference sequence). The CDR3 coding sequence is TGTGCCAGCAGCTTGGGGTCGTCTAGCGGGCACAATGAGCAGTTCTTC. It translates to CASSLGSSSGHNEQFF.